There are a few counts of the clone carrying this T cell receptor beta chain. The sample is drawn from a study of technical replicates of blood from a few donors. Looked up from germline, CDR1 is SEHNR and CDR2 is FQNEAQ (reference sequence). The germline V and J ends were trimmed by 1 base and 0 bases, with 6 bases remaining between them. CDR3 size: 15 residues. Assay used: immunoSEQ multiplex PCR; TCRdb lists only in-frame clones, some missing. The data hold tens of thousands of clones, with 93% observed a single time. The receptor was derived from a human donor in good health. The sequenced material came from T cells isolated from PBMCs. The rearrangement links TRBV7-9 to TRBJ1-4; no clear D gene. CDR3 nucleotide sequence: TGTGCCAGCAGCTTAGGACTGGCAACTAATGAAAAACTGTTTTTT. This sequence encodes CASSLGLATNEKLFF.